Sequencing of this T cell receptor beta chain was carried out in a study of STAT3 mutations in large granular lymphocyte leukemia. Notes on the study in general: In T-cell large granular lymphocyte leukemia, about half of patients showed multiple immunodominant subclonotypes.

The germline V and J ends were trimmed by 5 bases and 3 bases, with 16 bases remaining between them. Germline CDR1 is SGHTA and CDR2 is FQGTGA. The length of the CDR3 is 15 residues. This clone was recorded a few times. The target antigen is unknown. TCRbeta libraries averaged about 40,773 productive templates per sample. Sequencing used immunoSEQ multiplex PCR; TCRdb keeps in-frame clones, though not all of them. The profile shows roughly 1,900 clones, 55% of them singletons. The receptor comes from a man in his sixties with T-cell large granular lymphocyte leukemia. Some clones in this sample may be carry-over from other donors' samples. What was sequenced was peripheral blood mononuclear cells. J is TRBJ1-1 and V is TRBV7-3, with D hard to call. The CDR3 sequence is CASSPHHGVDTEAFF. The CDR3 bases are TGTGCCAGCAGCCCACACCATGGGGTGGACACTGAAGCTTTCTTT.